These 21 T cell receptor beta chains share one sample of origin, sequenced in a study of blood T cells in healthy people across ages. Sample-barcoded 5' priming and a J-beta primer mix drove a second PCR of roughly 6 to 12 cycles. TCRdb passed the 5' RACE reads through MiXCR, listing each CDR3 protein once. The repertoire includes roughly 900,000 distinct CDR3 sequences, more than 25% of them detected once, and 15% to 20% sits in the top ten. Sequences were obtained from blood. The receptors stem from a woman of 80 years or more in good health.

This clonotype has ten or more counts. CDR3 residues: CASSESRGRTRNEQFF. Written as DNA, the CDR3 is TGTGCCAGCAGCGAGAGCAGGGGCCGTACCCGCAATGAGCAGTTCTTC. The chain joins TRBV7-2 to TRBJ2-1; a possible D gene is TRBD1 (6 bases). Germline CDR1 SGHTA, CDR2 FQGNSA. Trimming cost V 5 bases and J 6 bases, with 20 bases left between them. This CDR3 contains 16 residues.

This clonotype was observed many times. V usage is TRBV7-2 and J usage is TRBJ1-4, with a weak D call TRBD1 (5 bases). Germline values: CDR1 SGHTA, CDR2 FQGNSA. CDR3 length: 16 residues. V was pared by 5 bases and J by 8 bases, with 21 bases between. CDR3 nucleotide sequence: TGTGCCAGCAGCCAAGGGAGGCGGGACGCCTACGAAAAACTGTTTTTT. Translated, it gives CASSQGRRDAYEKLFF.

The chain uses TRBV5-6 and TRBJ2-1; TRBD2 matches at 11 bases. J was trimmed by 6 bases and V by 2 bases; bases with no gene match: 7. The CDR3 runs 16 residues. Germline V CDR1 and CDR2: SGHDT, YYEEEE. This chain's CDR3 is CASSFSLAGGTNEQFF. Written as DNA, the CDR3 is TGTGCCAGCAGCTTCAGTTTAGCGGGGGGGACCAATGAGCAGTTCTTC.

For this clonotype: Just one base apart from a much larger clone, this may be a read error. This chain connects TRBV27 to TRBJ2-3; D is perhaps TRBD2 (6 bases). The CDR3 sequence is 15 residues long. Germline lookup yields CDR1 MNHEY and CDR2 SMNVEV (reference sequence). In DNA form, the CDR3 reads TGTGCCAGCAGTTTGAGCGGGCGGGCCACAGATACGCGGTATTTT. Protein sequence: CASSLSGRATDTRYF.

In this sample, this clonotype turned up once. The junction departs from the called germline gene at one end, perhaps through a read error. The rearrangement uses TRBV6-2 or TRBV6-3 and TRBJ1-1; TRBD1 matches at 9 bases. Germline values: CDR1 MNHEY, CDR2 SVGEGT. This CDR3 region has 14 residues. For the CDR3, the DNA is TGTGCCGGCAGTTACTCGGGACAGGGTGAGGAAGCTTTCTTT. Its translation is CAGSYSGQGEEAFF.

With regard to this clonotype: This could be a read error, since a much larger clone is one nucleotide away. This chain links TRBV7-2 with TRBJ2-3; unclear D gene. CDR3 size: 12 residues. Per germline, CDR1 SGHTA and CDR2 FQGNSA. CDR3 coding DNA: TGTGCCAGCAACTTAGCATTAGCTGGGCAGTATTTT. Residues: CASNLALAGQYF.

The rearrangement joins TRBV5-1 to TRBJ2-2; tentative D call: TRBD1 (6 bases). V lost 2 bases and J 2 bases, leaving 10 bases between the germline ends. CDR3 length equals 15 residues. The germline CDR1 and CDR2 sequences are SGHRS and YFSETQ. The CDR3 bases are TGCGCCAGCAGCTTCGGGACACTAAACACCGGGGAGCTGTTTTTT. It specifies CASSFGTLNTGELFF.

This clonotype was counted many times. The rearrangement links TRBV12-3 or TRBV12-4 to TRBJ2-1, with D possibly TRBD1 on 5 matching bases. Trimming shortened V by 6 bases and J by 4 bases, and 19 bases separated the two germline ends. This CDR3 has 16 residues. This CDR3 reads CASSGPDSHDYNEQFF. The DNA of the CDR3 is TGTGCCAGCAGCGGCCCCGACAGTCATGATTACAATGAGCAGTTCTTC.

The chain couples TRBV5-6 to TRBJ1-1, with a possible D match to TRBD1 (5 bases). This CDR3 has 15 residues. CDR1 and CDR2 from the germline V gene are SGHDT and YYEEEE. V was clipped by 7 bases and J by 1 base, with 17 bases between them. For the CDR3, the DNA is TGTGCCAGCCGGGGGTGGGGGGGGTGGAACACTGAAGCTTTCTTT. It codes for CASRGWGGWNTEAFF.

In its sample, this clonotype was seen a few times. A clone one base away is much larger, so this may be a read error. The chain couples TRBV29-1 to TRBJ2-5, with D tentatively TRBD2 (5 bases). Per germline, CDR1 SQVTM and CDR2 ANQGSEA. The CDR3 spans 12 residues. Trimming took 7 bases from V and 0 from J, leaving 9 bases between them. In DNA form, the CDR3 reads TGCAGCGCCCGAGGGTACCAAGAGACCCAGTACTTC. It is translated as CSARGYQETQYF. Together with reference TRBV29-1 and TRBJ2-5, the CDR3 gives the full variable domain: SAVISQKPSRDICQRGTSLTIQCQVDSQVTMMFWYRQQPGQSLTLIATANQGSEATYESGFVIDKFPISRPNLTFSTLTVSNMSPEDSSIYLCSARGYQETQYFGPGTRLLVL.

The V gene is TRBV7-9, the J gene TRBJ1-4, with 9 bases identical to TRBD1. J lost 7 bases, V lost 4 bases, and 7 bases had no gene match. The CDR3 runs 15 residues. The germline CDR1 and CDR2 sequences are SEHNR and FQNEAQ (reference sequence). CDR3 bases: TGTGCCAGCAGCTCCGGGGACAGGGTGGCTGAAAAACTGTTTTTT. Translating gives CASSSGDRVAEKLFF.

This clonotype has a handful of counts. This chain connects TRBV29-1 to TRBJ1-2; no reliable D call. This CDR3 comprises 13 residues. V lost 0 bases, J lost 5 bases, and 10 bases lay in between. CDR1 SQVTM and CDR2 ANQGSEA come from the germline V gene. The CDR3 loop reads CSVEDSGWYGYTF. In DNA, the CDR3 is TGCAGCGTTGAAGATTCAGGATGGTATGGCTACACCTTC.

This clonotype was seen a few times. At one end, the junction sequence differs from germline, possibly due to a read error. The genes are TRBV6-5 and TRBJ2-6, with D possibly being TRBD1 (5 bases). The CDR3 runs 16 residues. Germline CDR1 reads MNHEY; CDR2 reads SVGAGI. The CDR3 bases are TGTGCCAGCAGTTACGGCAGGAGCTCTGGGGCCAACGTCCGGACTTTC. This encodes CASSYGRSSGANVRTF.

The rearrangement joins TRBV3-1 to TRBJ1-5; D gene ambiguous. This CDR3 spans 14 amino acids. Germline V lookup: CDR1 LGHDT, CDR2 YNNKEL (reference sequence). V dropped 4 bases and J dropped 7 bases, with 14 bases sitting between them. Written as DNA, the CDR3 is TGTGCCAGCAGCCCCGGTGGAGTCGGACAGCCCCAGCATTTT. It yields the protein CASSPGGVGQPQHF.

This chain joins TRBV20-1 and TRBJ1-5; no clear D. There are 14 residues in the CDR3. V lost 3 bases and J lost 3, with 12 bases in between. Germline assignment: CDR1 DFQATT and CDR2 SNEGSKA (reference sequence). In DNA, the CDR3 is TGCAGTGCTAGTCCTCAAACGCCCAATCAGCCCCAGCATTTT. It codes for CSASPQTPNQPQHF.

The CDR3 loop reads CASSLGLHETQYF. CDR3 DNA: TGCGCCAGCAGCTTGGGTCTGCACGAGACCCAGTACTTC. V gene TRBV5-1 combines with J gene TRBJ2-5; no clear D gene. Per germline, CDR1 SGHRS and CDR2 YFSETQ. The CDR3 contains 13 residues. V was trimmed by 0 bases and J by 5 bases, leaving 8 bases between them.

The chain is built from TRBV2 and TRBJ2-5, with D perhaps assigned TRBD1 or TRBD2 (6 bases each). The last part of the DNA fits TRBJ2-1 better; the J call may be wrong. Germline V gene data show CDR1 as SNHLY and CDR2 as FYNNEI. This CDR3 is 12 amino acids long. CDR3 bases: TGTGCCAGCGGGGGGCGGCAAGAGACCCAGTTCTTC. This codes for CASGGRQETQFF.

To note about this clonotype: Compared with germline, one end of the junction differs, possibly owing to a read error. The CDR3 sequence: CTSSLMRNEQFF. The CDR3 coding sequence is TGTACCAGCAGCTTAATGAGGAATGAGCAGTTCTTC. J is TRBJ2-1 and V is TRBV7-9; D not resolved. Germline-derived CDR1 and CDR2 are SEHNR and FQNEAQ (reference sequence). CDR3 size: 12 residues.

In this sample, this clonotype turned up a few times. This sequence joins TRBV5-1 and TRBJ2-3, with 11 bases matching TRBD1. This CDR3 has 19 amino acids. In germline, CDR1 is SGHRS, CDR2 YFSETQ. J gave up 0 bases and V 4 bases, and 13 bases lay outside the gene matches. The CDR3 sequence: CASSPGQGALPFSTDTQYF. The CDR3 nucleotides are TGCGCCAGCAGCCCCGGACAGGGGGCCCTACCCTTTAGCACAGATACGCAGTATTTT.

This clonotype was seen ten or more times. The CDR3 region has the DNA TGTGCCAGCAGAATGGGGTATGGGGAGACCCAGTACTTC. It specifies CASRMGYGETQYF. The chain uses TRBV6-5 and TRBJ2-5; unclear D gene. The germline gives CDR1 MNHEY, CDR2 SVGAGI. The CDR3 sequence is 13 residues long. V lost 6 bases, J lost 5 bases, and 13 bases lay in between.

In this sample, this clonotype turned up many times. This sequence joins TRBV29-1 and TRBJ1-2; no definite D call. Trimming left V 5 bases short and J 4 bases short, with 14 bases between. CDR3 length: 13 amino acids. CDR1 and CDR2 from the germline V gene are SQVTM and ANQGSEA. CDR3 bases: TGCAGCGTTCGAGCAGGCGGGGTCTATGGCTACACCTTC. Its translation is CSVRAGGVYGYTF. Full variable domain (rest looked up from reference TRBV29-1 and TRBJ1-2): SAVISQKPSRDICQRGTSLTIQCQVDSQVTMMFWYRQQPGQSLTLIATANQGSEATYESGFVIDKFPISRPNLTFSTLTVSNMSPEDSSIYLCSVRAGGVYGYTFGSGTRLTVV.